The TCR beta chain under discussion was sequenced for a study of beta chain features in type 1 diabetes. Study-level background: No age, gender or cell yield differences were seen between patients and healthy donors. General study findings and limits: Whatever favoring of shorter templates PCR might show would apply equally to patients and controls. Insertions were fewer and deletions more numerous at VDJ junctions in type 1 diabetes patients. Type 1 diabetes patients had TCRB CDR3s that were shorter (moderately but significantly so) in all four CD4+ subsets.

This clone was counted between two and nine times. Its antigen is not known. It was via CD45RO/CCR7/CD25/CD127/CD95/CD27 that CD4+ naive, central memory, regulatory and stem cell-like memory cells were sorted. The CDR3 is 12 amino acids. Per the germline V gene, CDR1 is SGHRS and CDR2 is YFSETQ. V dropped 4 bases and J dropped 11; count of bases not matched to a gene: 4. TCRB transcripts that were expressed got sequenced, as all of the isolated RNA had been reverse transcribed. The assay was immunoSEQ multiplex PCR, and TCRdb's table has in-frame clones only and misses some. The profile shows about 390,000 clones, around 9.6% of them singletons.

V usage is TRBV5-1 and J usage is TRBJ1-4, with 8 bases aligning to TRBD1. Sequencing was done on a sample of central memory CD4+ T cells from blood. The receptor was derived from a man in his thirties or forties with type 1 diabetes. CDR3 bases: TGCGCCAGCAGCGAAGACAGGGGCAAACTGTTTTTT. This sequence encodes CASSEDRGKLFF.